Following are 17 T cell receptor beta chains from one sample sequenced in a study of blood T cell repertoires in COVID-19 (dated by TCRdb to the early 2020s). Library generation was performed with the immunoSEQ multiplex PCR assay. TCRdb provides this immuneACCESS table in a form limited to in-frame rearrangements. Some clones are lacking; in checked studies, under half of them reflect an unresolved V gene, and why the rest are absent is not known. In all, the sample holds under 200,000 clones, and roughly 84% of those were seen once. The ten largest clones take up approximately 2.5% of the sample. The sample was peripheral blood. The receptors come from a human donor with acute or convalescent COVID-19. The donor label of this sample is uncertain.

The table lists this clone with a few counts. The chain has TRBV10-2 and TRBJ2-7; the D gene is possibly TRBD1 (6 bases). Germline loops: CDR1 WSHSY, CDR2 SAAADI. This CDR3 is built from 12 residues. With 7 bases removed from V and 2 bases from J, the gap between germline ends came to 9 bases. For the CDR3, the DNA is TGCGCCAGCACAGGGGAGACCTACGAGCAGTACTTC. It yields the protein CASTGETYEQYF.

J is TRBJ1-1 and V is TRBV18; no firm D call. Germline V gene data show CDR1 as KGHSH and CDR2 as LQKENI. The CDR3 totals 12 residues. V lost 5 bases to trimming and J lost 6 bases, with 10 bases between them. CDR3 bases: TGTGCCAGCTCAGGAGGCCACCCTGAAGCTTTCTTT. Protein product: CASSGGHPEAFF.

V and J are TRBV13 and TRBJ2-7; 14 bases map to TRBD2. This CDR3 is built from 17 residues. Unmatched junction bases numbered 6, after V lost 1 base and J lost 4 bases. CDR1 and CDR2 (germline): PRHDT, FYEKMQ (reference sequence). CDR3 in amino acids: CASSLEGLAGVRYEQYF. The CDR3 nucleotides are TGTGCCAGCAGCTTAGAGGGACTAGCGGGAGTAAGGTACGAGCAGTACTTC.

This chain uses TRBV10-1 with TRBJ2-1; 8 bases line up with TRBD2. The CDR3 sequence is 14 residues long. V was clipped by 5 bases and J by 2 bases; unmatched bases: 2. CDR1 and CDR2 (germline): WNHNN, SYGVQD (reference sequence). The CDR3 region is CASSISGTYNEQFF. CDR3 DNA: TGCGCCAGCAGTATTAGCGGGACCTACAATGAGCAGTTCTTC.

The chain combines TRBV27 with TRBJ1-1; tentative D call: TRBD1 (5 bases). Germline assignment: CDR1 MNHEY and CDR2 SMNVEV (reference sequence). The V gene lost 3 bases and the J gene lost 1 base, with 12 bases spanning the gap. The CDR3 runs 15 residues. The DNA for the CDR3 is TGTGCCAGCAGTTTCATCGACAGACCGAACACTGAAGCTTTCTTT. Protein product: CASSFIDRPNTEAFF.

The genes are TRBV6-1 and TRBJ2-7, with D perhaps TRBD1 (5 bases). The CDR3 loop spans 15 amino acids. V dropped 3 bases and J dropped 5 bases, with 17 bases sitting between them. Germline V gene data show CDR1 as MNHNS and CDR2 as SASEGT. CDR3 protein: CASSEQGPSINEQYF. The CDR3 nucleotides are TGTGCCAGCAGTGAGCAGGGCCCCTCTATTAACGAGCAGTACTTC.

The rearrangement links TRBV7-3 to TRBJ1-3, with a weak D call TRBD1 (5 bases). Between the trimmed V and J ends, which lost 5 bases and 2 bases, there was a span of 7 bases. The CDR3 consists of 13 residues. Germline V CDR1 and CDR2: SGHTA, FQGTGA. The CDR3 sequence: CASSPGTGNTIYF. The CDR3 DNA reads TGTGCCAGCAGCCCAGGGACTGGAAACACCATATATTTT.

The chain employs TRBV3-1 (or the pseudogene TRBV3-2) and TRBJ1-1; 7 bases line up with TRBD1. The trim removed 3 bases at V and 7 bases at J, leaving 5 bases unmatched. The germline CDR1 and CDR2 sequences are LGHDT and YNNKEL (reference sequence). This CDR3 comprises 13 residues. The CDR3 nucleotides are TGTGCCAGCAGCCAGAAGACAGGGTTTGAAGCTTTCTTT. Translated: CASSQKTGFEAFF.

The rearrangement links TRBV11-2 to TRBJ1-6; TRBD1 matches 7 bases. The CDR3 covers 15 residues. The junction had 9 bases not matched to a gene; V was cut back by 5 bases and J by 8 bases. Germline lookup yields CDR1 SGHAT and CDR2 FQNNGV. The CDR3 is CASSLQGIRDSPLHF. In DNA form, the CDR3 reads TGTGCCAGCAGCCTACAGGGGATTCGCGATTCACCCCTCCACTTT.

The chain uses TRBV4-1 and TRBJ1-2; 9 bases are shared with TRBD1. After removal of 4 bases from V and 6 bases from J, the junction contained 12 bases not matched to a gene. The CDR3 runs 16 residues. Germline-derived CDR1 and CDR2 are MGHRA and YSYEKL. CDR3 loop: CASSRWGNRGQDGYTF. The CDR3 nucleotides are TGCGCCAGCAGCCGTTGGGGGAACAGGGGGCAGGATGGCTACACCTTC.

The chain combines TRBV7-2 with TRBJ1-2, with D perhaps matching TRBD1 (5 bases). Looked up from germline, CDR1 is SGHTA and CDR2 is FQGNSA. The CDR3 is 15 residues long. The germline V and J ends were trimmed by 3 bases and 6 bases, with 17 bases remaining between them. CDR3 coding DNA: TGTGCCAGCAGCTTTGACAGTGGGCGAGTGGATGGCTACACCTTC. Amino acid sequence: CASSFDSGRVDGYTF.

The gene calls are TRBV7-3 and TRBJ1-1, with 9 nucleotides matching TRBD1. Looked up from germline, CDR1 is SGHTA and CDR2 is FQGTGA. V lost 6 bases, J lost 4 bases, and 9 bases stayed unmatched. There are 15 residues in the CDR3. The CDR3 reads CASSLTGGHSTEAFF. CDR3 DNA sequence: TGTGCCAGCAGTTTGACAGGGGGTCATTCCACTGAAGCTTTCTTT.

The V and J genes are TRBV19 and TRBJ1-4, with TRBD1 matching over 7 bases. The CDR3 runs to 15 residues. From germline, CDR1 is LNHDA and CDR2 SQIVND (reference sequence). Trimming at V came to 5 bases and at J to 11 bases, leaving 14 bases not matched to a gene. Here the CDR3 reads CASSPTDLQGWKLFF. The CDR3 DNA follows: TGTGCCAGTAGTCCGACGGACCTACAGGGGTGGAAACTGTTTTTT.

This clone has just one count. The genes are TRBV3-1 (or the pseudogene TRBV3-2) and TRBJ1-1; D not certain. V lost 3 bases to trimming and J lost 3 bases, with 11 bases between them. Germline CDR1 is LGHDT and CDR2 is YNNKEL (reference sequence). The CDR3 is 14 residues long. This CDR3 reads CASSQMVGDTEAFF. In DNA form, the CDR3 reads TGTGCCAGCAGCCAGATGGTCGGGGACACTGAAGCTTTCTTT.

The rearrangement links TRBV19 to TRBJ1-5; D call uncertain. The CDR3 loop spans 12 amino acids. V lost 4 bases, J lost 3 bases, and 4 bases lay in between. Germline values: CDR1 LNHDA, CDR2 SQIVND (reference sequence). CDR3: CASSTLNQPQHF. The CDR3 region has the DNA TGTGCCAGTAGTACCCTCAATCAGCCCCAGCATTTT.

CDR3 bases: TGTGCCAGCAGCGTAACCGGGTCTGGAAACACCATATATTTT. It is translated as CASSVTGSGNTIYF. The chain couples TRBV9 to TRBJ1-3; no definite D call. Germline values: CDR1 SGDLS, CDR2 YYNGEE. The V end was cut by 1 base, the J end by 1 base, with 6 bases between. The CDR3 is made up of 14 amino acids.

The chain uses TRBV11-2 and TRBJ2-7, with D possibly matching TRBD2 (6 bases). The length of the CDR3 is 14 residues. Germline V gene sequence: CDR1 SGHAT, CDR2 FQNNGV. The V end lost 5 bases, the J end lost 1 base, and 12 bases lay between the germline ends. The CDR3 protein is CASSGRLVSYEQYF. The CDR3 coding sequence is TGTGCCAGCAGCGGGCGACTAGTTTCCTACGAGCAGTACTTC.